A selection of T cell receptor beta chains follows, all from one sample in a study of T cells in Graves' hyperthyroidism and ophthalmopathy. MiXCR, run by TCRdb on the multiplex PCR reads, gives a single entry per CDR3 protein. Found here are around 800,000 distinct CDR3 sequences, over 35% of them singletons; the top ten hold 8.9%. The material sequenced was blood. These receptors originate from a man aged 18 to 29 with Graves' hyperthyroidism. The conserved cysteine and the conserved F or W are not part of the CDR3 here.

j_gene: TRBJ2-7
v_gene: TRBV7-9
CDR3aa: ASSPGTSGGAIGEQY

j_gene: TRBJ1-5
v_gene: TRBV4-2
CDR3aa: TSSQAEVGQPQH

j_gene: TRBJ1-5
v_gene: TRBV19
CDR3aa: ASSTSRDQPQH

j_gene: TRBJ2-5
v_gene: TRBV6-5
CDR3aa: ASQGEVTQY

j_gene: TRBJ2-5
v_gene: TRBV29-1
CDR3aa: SGASQPQGQETQY

j_gene: TRBJ1-1
v_gene: TRBV7-8
CDR3aa: ASSIRTLLENTEAF

j_gene: TRBJ1-6
v_gene: TRBV5-1
CDR3aa: ASSLAPGPYNSPLH

j_gene: TRBJ1-2
v_gene: TRBV20-1
CDR3aa: SAGDRGGYGYT

j_gene: TRBJ1-1
v_gene: TRBV5-1
CDR3aa: ASSLRGPTEAF

j_gene: TRBJ1-6
v_gene: TRBV5-1
CDR3aa: ASSLLREDNSPLH

j_gene: TRBJ2-6
v_gene: TRBV7-9
CDR3aa: ASSAEGTGANVLT

j_gene: TRBJ1-6
v_gene: TRBV7-9
CDR3aa: ASSQGQSLSSPLH

j_gene: TRBJ2-5
v_gene: TRBV9
CDR3aa: ASSVDGMETQY

j_gene: TRBJ1-2
v_gene: TRBV13
CDR3aa: ASSSRDYGYT

j_gene: TRBJ1-2
v_gene: TRBV7-2
CDR3aa: ASSLVEGSYGYT

j_gene: TRBJ2-5
v_gene: TRBV9
CDR3aa: ASSKAQGAGTQY

j_gene: TRBJ1-1
v_gene: TRBV6-4
CDR3aa: ASSDVQANEAF

j_gene: TRBJ2-7
v_gene: TRBV29-1
CDR3aa: SVENRDEQY

j_gene: TRBJ2-5
v_gene: TRBV2
CDR3aa: ASSESGTEETQY

j_gene: TRBJ1-2
v_gene: TRBV7-9
CDR3aa: ASSQADSPYGYT

j_gene: TRBJ1-5
v_gene: TRBV11-2
CDR3aa: ASSPRHDRIQPQH

j_gene: TRBJ2-7
v_gene: TRBV4-1
CDR3aa: ASSKGTGTYEQY